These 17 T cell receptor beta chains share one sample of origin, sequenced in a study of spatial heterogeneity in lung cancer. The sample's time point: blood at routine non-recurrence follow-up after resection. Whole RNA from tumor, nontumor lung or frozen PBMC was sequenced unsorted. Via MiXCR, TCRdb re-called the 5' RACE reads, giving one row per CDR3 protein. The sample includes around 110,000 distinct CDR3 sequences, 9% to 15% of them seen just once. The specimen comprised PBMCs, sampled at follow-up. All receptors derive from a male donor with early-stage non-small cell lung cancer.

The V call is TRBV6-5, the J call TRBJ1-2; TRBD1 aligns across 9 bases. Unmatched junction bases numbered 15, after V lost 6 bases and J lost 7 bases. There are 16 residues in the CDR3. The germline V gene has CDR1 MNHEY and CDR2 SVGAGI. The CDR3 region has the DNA TGTGCCAGCAGGACTAGGGCTGGACAGGGGAACATTGGCTACACCTTC. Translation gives CASRTRAGQGNIGYTF.

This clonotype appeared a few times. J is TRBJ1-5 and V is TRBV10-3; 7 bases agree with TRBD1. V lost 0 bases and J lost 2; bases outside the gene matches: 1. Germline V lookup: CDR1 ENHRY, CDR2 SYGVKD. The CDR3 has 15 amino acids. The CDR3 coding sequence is TGTGCCATCAGTGAGTCTGGACAGGGCAATCAGCCCCAGCATTTT. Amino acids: CAISESGQGNQPQHF.

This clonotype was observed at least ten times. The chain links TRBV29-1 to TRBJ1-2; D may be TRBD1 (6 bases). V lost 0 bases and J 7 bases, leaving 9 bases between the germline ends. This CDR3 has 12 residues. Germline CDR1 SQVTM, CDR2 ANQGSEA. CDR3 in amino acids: CSVEDYRAGYTF. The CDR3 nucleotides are TGCAGCGTTGAAGATTACAGGGCTGGCTACACCTTC. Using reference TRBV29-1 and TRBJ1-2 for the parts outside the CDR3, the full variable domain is SAVISQKPSRDICQRGTSLTIQCQVDSQVTMMFWYRQQPGQSLTLIATANQGSEATYESGFVIDKFPISRPNLTFSTLTVSNMSPEDSSIYLCSVEDYRAGYTFGSGTRLTVV.

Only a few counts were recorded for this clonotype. CDR3 residues: CASSLKRGRVETQYF. DNA of the CDR3: TGTGCCAGCAGCTTGAAGCGGGGGCGCGTCGAGACCCAGTACTTC. The genes are TRBV5-5 and TRBJ2-5, with TRBD2 matching 8 bases. Germline V lookup: CDR1 SGHKS, CDR2 YYEKEE (reference sequence). The CDR3 is 15 amino acids. The V segment lost 1 base and the J segment 5 bases; nucleotides outside the gene matches: 7.

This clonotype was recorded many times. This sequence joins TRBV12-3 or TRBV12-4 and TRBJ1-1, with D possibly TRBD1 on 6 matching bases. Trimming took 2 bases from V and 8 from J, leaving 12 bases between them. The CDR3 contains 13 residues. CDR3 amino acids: CASSLLGAAEAFF. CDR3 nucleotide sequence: TGTGCCAGCAGTTTATTGGGGGCAGCGGAAGCTTTCTTT.

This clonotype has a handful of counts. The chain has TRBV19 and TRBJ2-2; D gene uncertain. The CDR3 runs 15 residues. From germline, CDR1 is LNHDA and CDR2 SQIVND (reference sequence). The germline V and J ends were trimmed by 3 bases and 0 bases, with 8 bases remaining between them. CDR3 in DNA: TGTGCCAGTAGTATCCCAGGCACGAACACCGGGGAGCTGTTTTTT. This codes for CASSIPGTNTGELFF.

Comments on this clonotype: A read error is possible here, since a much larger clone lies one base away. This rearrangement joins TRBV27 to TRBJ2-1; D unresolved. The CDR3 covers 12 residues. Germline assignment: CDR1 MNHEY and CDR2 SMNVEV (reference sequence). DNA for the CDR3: TGTGCCAGCTGTTTCACGGGTAATGAGCAGTTCTTC. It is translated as CASCFTGNEQFF.

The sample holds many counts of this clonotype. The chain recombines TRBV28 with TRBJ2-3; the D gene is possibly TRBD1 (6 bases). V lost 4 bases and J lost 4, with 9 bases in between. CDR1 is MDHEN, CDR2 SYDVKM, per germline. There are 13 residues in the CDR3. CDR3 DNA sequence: TGTGCCAGCAGTTCCCAGGGGCCAGATACGCAGTATTTT. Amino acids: CASSSQGPDTQYF.

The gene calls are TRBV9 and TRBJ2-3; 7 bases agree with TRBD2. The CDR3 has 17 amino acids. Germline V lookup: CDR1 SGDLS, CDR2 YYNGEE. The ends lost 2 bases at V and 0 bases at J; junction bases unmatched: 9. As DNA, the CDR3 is TGTGCCAGCAGCGTCTCTAGCGGTTCATCTAGCACAGATACGCAGTATTTT. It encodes CASSVSSGSSSTDTQYF.

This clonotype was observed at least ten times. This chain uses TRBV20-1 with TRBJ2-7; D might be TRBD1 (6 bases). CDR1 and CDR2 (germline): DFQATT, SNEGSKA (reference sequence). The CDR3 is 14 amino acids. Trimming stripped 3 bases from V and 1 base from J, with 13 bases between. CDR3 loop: CSASPPTGSYEQYF. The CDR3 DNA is TGCAGTGCTAGCCCTCCGACAGGATCCTACGAGCAGTACTTC.

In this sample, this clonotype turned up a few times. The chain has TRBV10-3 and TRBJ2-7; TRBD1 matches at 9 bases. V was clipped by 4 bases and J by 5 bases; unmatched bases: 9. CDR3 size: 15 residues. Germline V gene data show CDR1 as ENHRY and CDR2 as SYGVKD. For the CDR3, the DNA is TGTGCCATCAGTGTATGGGACAGGGTTGCCGACGAGCAGTACTTC. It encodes CAISVWDRVADEQYF.

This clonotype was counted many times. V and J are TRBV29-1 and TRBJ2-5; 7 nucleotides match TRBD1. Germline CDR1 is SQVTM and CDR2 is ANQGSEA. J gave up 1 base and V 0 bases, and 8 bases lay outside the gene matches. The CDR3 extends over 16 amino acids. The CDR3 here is CSVEERGDRAQETQYF. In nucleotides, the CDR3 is TGCAGCGTTGAAGAAAGGGGTGACAGGGCCCAAGAGACCCAGTACTTC. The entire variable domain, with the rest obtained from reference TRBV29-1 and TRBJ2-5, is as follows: SAVISQKPSRDICQRGTSLTIQCQVDSQVTMMFWYRQQPGQSLTLIATANQGSEATYESGFVIDKFPISRPNLTFSTLTVSNMSPEDSSIYLCSVEERGDRAQETQYFGPGTRLLVL.

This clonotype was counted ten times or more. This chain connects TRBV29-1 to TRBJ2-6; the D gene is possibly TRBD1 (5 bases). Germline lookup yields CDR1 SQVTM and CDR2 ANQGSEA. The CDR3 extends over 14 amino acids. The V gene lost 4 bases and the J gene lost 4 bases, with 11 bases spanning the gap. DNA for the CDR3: TGCAGCGTTGGCAGGGCGGCAGGGGCCAACGTCCTGACTTTC. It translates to CSVGRAAGANVLTF. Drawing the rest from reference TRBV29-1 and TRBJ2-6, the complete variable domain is SAVISQKPSRDICQRGTSLTIQCQVDSQVTMMFWYRQQPGQSLTLIATANQGSEATYESGFVIDKFPISRPNLTFSTLTVSNMSPEDSSIYLCSVGRAAGANVLTFGAGSRLTVL.

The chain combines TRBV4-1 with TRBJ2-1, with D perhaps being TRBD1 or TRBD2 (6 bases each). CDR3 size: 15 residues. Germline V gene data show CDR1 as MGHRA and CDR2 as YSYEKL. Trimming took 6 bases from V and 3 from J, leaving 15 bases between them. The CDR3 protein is CASRGTGALYNEQFF. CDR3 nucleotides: TGCGCCAGCAGAGGGACGGGGGCGCTCTACAATGAGCAGTTCTTC.

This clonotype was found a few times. The DNA of the CDR3 is TGCGCCAGCAGCTTGGCGGTAATTCCTAACTATGGCTACACCTTC. This gives the protein CASSLAVIPNYGYTF. The chain recombines TRBV5-1 with TRBJ1-2; D uncertain. V lost 0 bases and J 0 bases, leaving 9 bases between the germline ends. Germline loops: CDR1 SGHRS, CDR2 YFSETQ. CDR3 length: 15 amino acids.

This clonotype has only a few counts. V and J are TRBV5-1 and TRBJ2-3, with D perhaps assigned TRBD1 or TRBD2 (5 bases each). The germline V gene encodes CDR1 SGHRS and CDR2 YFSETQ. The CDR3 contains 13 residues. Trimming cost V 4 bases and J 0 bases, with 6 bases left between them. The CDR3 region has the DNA TGCGCCAGCAGCGGGGACAGCACAGATACGCAGTATTTT. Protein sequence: CASSGDSTDTQYF.

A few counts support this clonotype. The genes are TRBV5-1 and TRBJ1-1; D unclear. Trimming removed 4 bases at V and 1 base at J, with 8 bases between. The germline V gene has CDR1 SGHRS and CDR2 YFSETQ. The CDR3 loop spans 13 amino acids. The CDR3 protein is CASSQRANTEAFF. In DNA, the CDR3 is TGCGCCAGCAGCCAGAGGGCGAACACTGAAGCTTTCTTT.